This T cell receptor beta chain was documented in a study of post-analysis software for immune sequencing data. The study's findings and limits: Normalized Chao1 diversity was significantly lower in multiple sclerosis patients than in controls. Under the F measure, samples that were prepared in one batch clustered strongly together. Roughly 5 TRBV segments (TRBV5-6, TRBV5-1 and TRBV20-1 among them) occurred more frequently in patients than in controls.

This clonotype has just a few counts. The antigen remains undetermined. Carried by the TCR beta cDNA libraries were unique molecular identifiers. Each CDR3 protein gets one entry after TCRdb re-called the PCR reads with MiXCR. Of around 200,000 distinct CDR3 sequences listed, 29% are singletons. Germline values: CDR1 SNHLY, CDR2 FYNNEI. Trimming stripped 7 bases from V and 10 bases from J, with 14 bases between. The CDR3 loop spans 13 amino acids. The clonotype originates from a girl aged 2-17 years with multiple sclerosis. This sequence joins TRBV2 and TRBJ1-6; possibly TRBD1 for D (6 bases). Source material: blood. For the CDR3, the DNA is TGTGCCAGCATGGCAGGGGTCGGATCACCCCTCCACTTT. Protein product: CASMAGVGSPLHF.